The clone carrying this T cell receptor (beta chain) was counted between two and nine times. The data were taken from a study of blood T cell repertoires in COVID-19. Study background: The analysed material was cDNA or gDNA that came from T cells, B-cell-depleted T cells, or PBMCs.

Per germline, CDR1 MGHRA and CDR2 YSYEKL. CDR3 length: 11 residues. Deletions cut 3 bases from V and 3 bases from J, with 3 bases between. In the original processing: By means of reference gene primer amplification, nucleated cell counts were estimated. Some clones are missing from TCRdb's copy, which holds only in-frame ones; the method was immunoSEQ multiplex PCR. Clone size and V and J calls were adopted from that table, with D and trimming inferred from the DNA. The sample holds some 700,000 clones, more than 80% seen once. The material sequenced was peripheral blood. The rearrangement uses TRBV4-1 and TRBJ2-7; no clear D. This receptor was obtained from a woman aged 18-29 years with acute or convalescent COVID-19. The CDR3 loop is CASSHLYEQYF. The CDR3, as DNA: TGCGCCAGCAGCCACCTCTACGAGCAGTACTTC.